This passage covers 25 T cell receptor beta chains from one sample sequenced in a study of tumor and adjacent non-tumor tissue in lung cancer. The library came from three nested PCR rounds adapted from ARM-PCR protocols. In TCRdb, the multiplex PCR reads were re-called with MiXCR into one record per CDR3 protein. The table lists 120,000 or so distinct CDR3 sequences, approximately 71% of them singletons, with over 10% in the top ten. No cell sorting was done before RNA was extracted from the tissue. The sample was lung tumor tissue. Receptors were obtained from a man aged 25 to 40 with non-small cell lung cancer.

A word on this clonotype: The germline gene is not matched at one end of the junction; a read error may be the cause. V usage is TRBV11-3 and J usage is TRBJ2-7; D unclear. This CDR3 has 13 residues. The germline gives CDR1 SGHNT, CDR2 YENEEA. CDR3 region: CASSLGANLEQHF. Here the CDR3 DNA reads TGTGCCAGCAGCTTAGGCGCTAACCTCGAGCAGCACTTC.

In regard to this clonotype: Because it lacks the conserved phenylalanine or tryptophan at the end, this CDR3 is likely a read error. The chain employs TRBV11-2 and TRBJ2-2, with a tentative D call TRBD1 (6 bases). The germline V gene encodes CDR1 SGHAT and CDR2 FQNNGV. Trimming cost V 5 bases and J 0 bases, with 13 bases left between them. This CDR3 has 16 amino acids. CDR3 nucleotide sequence: TGTGCCAGCAGCCTGAGGACAGCCTCGAACACCGGGGAGCTGTTTTAT. Encoded protein: CASSLRTASNTGELFY.

On this clonotype itself: An end of the junction differs from the germline gene, which may be a read error. The genes are TRBV4-1 and TRBJ2-7; TRBD2 matches 10 bases. Per the germline V gene, CDR1 is MGHRA and CDR2 is YSYEKL. The CDR3 has 16 residues. The CDR3 bases are TGCGCCAGCGGCCAAGATGAAGCGGGGGGGATCTACGAGCAGTACTTC. It encodes CASGQDEAGGIYEQYF.

A word on this clonotype: A clone one base away is much larger, so this may be a read error. The CDR3 end shows no conserved phenylalanine or tryptophan, and so a read error is likely. The V and J genes are TRBV12-3 or TRBV12-4 and TRBJ2-7; TRBD2 matches 12 bases. V was pared by 5 bases and J by 7 bases, with 9 bases of the junction left unmatched. The CDR3 has 15 residues. CDR3 sequence (DNA): TGTGCCAGCAGTGGCCTAGCGGGGGGGCCAGTTGAGCAGTACCTC. Translation gives CASSGLAGGPVEQYL.

On this clonotype itself: Germline and junction disagree at one end, which may indicate a read error. The V call is TRBV4-2, the J call TRBJ1-1; 7 bases match TRBD1. CDR1 is LGHNA and CDR2 is YNFKEQ in the germline V gene. The CDR3 spans 15 residues. The CDR3 spells CASSQPTDRATKAFF. In DNA, the CDR3 is TGTGCCAGCAGCCAACCTACTGACAGGGCCACTAAAGCTTTCTTT.

Turning to this clonotype: Mismatch with germline at one junction end may stem from a read error. The chain couples TRBV29-1 to TRBJ2-3; no firm D call. The CDR3 loop spans 13 amino acids. From germline, CDR1 is SQVTM and CDR2 ANQGSEA. The CDR3 sequence is CSLEWALGDTQYF. The CDR3 DNA reads TGTAGCCTTGAATGGGCCTTGGGGGATACGCAGTATTTT.

CDR3 sequence reads: CASTLGTAGGRETQYF. As DNA, the CDR3 is TGTGCCAGCACCCTGGGCACAGCGGGGGGGCGAGAGACCCAGTACTTC. The rearrangement links TRBV12-3 or TRBV12-4 to TRBJ2-5; 10 bases align to TRBD2. The CDR3 has 16 residues. V was clipped by 7 bases and J by 4 bases; unmatched bases: 12.

This clonotype occurred a few times. The chain joins TRBV24-1 to TRBJ2-7; 12 positions match TRBD2. V dropped 4 bases and J dropped 6; count of bases not matched to a gene: 6. The CDR3 totals 15 residues. Germline loops: CDR1 KGHDR, CDR2 SFDVKD. The CDR3 DNA reads as TGTGCCACCAGTGACCAGACTAGCGGGAGAGGCGAGCAGTACTTC. Translating it yields CATSDQTSGRGEQYF.

To note about this clonotype: This likely comes from a read error, as the CDR3 has no conserved phenylalanine or tryptophan at its end. Because the CDR3's place on the DNA is in doubt, the DNA is left out and the CDR3 is given as listed by TCRdb. The V call is TRBV11-2, the J call TRBJ2-1; the D call TRBD2 from the table was never checked on the DNA. Germline CDR1 SGHAT, CDR2 FQNNGV. A total of 15 residues make up the CDR3, ends included. CDR3 loop: CASSFSSGSVNEQFS.

About this clonotype: An end of the junction differs from the germline gene, which may be a read error. The rearrangement joins TRBV20-1 to TRBJ1-4; D remains ambiguous. Looked up from germline, CDR1 is DFQATT and CDR2 is SNEGSKA (reference sequence). The CDR3 totals 12 residues. CDR3 protein: CNARENNEKLFF. The CDR3, as DNA: TGCAATGCTAGGGAGAATAATGAAAAACTGTTTTTT.

Concerning this clonotype: At one end the junction does not follow the germline gene, possibly because of a read error. CDR3 region: CASSYWTDNSPIHF. The CDR3 nucleotides read TGTGCCAGCAGTTATTGGACAGATAATTCACCCATCCACTTT. The gene calls are TRBV12-3 or TRBV12-4 and TRBJ1-6; D perhaps matches TRBD1 (6 bases). The CDR3 runs to 14 residues.

In this sample, this clonotype turned up many times. The J gene is TRBJ1-2, the V gene TRBV20-1; D unresolved. CDR3 length: 14 amino acids. Per the germline V gene, CDR1 is DFQATT and CDR2 is SNEGSKA (reference sequence). The V end lost 0 bases, the J end lost 1 base, and 9 bases lay between the germline ends. The CDR3 DNA is TGCAGTGCTAGAGATATGAGGCTTAACTATGGCTACACCTTC. The encoded protein is CSARDMRLNYGYTF.

This clonotype was counted between two and nine times. This may come from a read error, since a much larger clone is one base off. This chain links TRBV4-3 with TRBJ1-5; D not certain. Germline-derived CDR1 and CDR2 are LGHNA and YSLEER. This CDR3 spans 15 amino acids. CDR3 bases: TGCGCCAGCATCCAAGGACGGATGAGCAATCAGCCCCAGCATTTT. Translating it yields CASIQGRMSNQPQHF.

As to this clonotype: Because it lacks the conserved phenylalanine or tryptophan at the end, this CDR3 is likely a read error. This chain uses TRBV20-1 with TRBJ2-1; the D gene is possibly TRBD2 (6 bases). The CDR3 runs to 15 residues. Germline assignment: CDR1 DFQATT and CDR2 SNEGSKA (reference sequence). The V end lost 2 bases, the J end lost 4 bases, and 15 bases lay between the germline ends. CDR3 residues: CSARYAGSNYNEQFL. Written as DNA, the CDR3 is TGCAGTGCTAGATATGCGGGATCGAATTACAATGAGCAGTTCTTA.

Notes on this clonotype: A read error may explain this, as a much larger clone is one base away. The chain uses TRBV20-1 and TRBJ2-3, with 7 bases matching TRBD2. V gave up 6 bases and J gave up 5 bases; unmatched junction bases: 14. Looked up from germline, CDR1 is DFQATT and CDR2 is SNEGSKA (reference sequence). CDR3 length: 15 amino acids. The CDR3 bases are TGCAGTGCCAGGCTCGAGAGGGGACTAAGAGATACGCAGTATTTT. It encodes CSARLERGLRDTQYF.

A remark on this clonotype: The junction differs from germline at one of its ends, possibly a read error. V and J are TRBV29-1 and TRBJ2-1; 8 bases map to TRBD2. The CDR3 consists of 15 residues. The germline gives CDR1 SQVTM, CDR2 ANQGSEA. The CDR3 here is CSVALDGRASNKQFF. The CDR3 DNA follows: TGCAGCGTTGCCCTTGACGGGAGGGCGTCCAATAAGCAGTTCTTC.

In the case of this clonotype: Possible read error: a much larger clone is one base away. The J gene is TRBJ1-1, the V gene TRBV6-5; D possibly corresponds to TRBD1 (5 bases). V dropped 3 bases and J dropped 0 bases, with 11 bases sitting between them. Germline V CDR1 and CDR2: MNHEY, SVGAGI. The CDR3 sequence is 15 residues long. The chain's CDR3 is CASSYGGVMNTEAFF. CDR3 nucleotide sequence: TGTGCCAGCAGTTATGGGGGAGTGATGAACACTGAAGCTTTCTTT.

Points on this clonotype: A much larger clonotype is one base distant, so this may be a read error. The chain combines TRBV6-6 with TRBJ2-7; TRBD1 matches 9 bases. CDR1 is MNHNY, CDR2 SVGAGI, per germline (reference sequence). This CDR3 contains 15 residues. The CDR3 DNA reads as TGTGTCAGCAGTTACCAAGGACAGGGGTCCTACGAGCAGTACTTC. This gives the protein CVSSYQGQGSYEQYF.

A word on this clonotype: At one of its ends the junction is not consistent with the germline gene, which may arise from a read error. The chain is built from TRBV6-5 and TRBJ1-2; 10 bases fit TRBD1. The CDR3 spans 15 residues. Germline V gives CDR1 MNHEY, CDR2 SVGAGI. DNA for the CDR3: TGTGCCAACAGTTATACGACAGGGGGCGAGTATGGCTACATCTTC. Translated: CANSYTTGGEYGYIF.

The V gene is TRBV20-1, the J gene TRBJ2-1; TRBD2 agrees at 11 bases. The CDR3 covers 16 residues. Looked up from germline, CDR1 is DFQATT and CDR2 is SNEGSKA (reference sequence). Losses at the gene ends were 1 base for V and 8 bases for J; bases not matched to a gene: 10. This CDR3 is CSARGWSSGRRDEQFF. In DNA, the CDR3 is TGCAGTGCTAGAGGGTGGTCTAGCGGGAGGAGGGATGAGCAGTTCTTC.

V is TRBV19 and J is TRBJ1-2; the D is unclear. Germline V CDR1 and CDR2: LNHDA, SQIVND (reference sequence). The CDR3 has 15 amino acids. Trimming pared 3 bases from V and 4 bases from J, leaving 15 bases between. CDR3 sequence reads: CASSIIGQAVYGYTF. CDR3 bases: TGTGCCAGTAGTATTATAGGCCAAGCAGTCTATGGCTACACCTTC.

A single count supports this clonotype. A much larger clone is a single base away; this may be a read error. The chain recombines TRBV20-1 with TRBJ1-2; D remains ambiguous. CDR1 and CDR2 from the germline V gene are DFQATT and SNEGSKA (reference sequence). V was pared by 4 bases and J by 7 bases, with 19 bases between. The CDR3 contains 14 residues. Written as DNA, the CDR3 is TGCAGTGCTACAGAGGCGGAGACCCGTATTGGCTACACCTTC. This sequence encodes CSATEAETRIGYTF.

About this clonotype: One end of the junction is discordant with germline, which a read error may explain. V usage is TRBV11-2 and J usage is TRBJ2-3; D uncertain. CDR1 and CDR2 (germline): SGHAT, FQNNGV. The CDR3 is made up of 13 amino acids. This CDR3 is CASILDRTDTQCF. The CDR3 DNA is TGTGCCAGCATCTTAGACCGCACAGATACGCAGTGTTTT.

This clonotype was seen repeatedly, ten times or more. This rearrangement joins TRBV5-4 to TRBJ2-5; weak D call: TRBD1 (6 bases). Deletions cut 4 bases from V and 3 bases from J, with 16 bases between. Germline loops: CDR1 SGHNT, CDR2 YYREEE (reference sequence). The CDR3 is 15 amino acids. The DNA of the CDR3 is TGTGCCAGCAGCGGAACGGGACACGTTAAAGAGACCCAGTACTTC. As protein: CASSGTGHVKETQYF.

In regard to this clonotype: A clone one base away is much larger, so this may be a read error. The rearrangement links TRBV6-9 to TRBJ1-5; 8 bases map to TRBD1. Germline V CDR1 and CDR2: MNHGY, SVAAGI. The CDR3 loop spans 16 amino acids. CDR3 sequence: CASSYWDRRHERPPHF. DNA for the CDR3: TGTGCCAGCAGTTATTGGGACAGGCGCCATGAACGGCCCCCGCATTTT.